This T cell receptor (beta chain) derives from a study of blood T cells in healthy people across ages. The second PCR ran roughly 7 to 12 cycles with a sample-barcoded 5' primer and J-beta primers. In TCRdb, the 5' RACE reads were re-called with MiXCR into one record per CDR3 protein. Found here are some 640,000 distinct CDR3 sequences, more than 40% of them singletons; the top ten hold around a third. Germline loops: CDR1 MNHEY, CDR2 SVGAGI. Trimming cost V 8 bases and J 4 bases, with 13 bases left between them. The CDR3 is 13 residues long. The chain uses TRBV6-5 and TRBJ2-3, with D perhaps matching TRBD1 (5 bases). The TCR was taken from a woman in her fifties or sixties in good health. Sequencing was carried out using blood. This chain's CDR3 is CASHPWGADTQYF. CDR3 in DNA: TGTGCCAGCCATCCGTGGGGCGCAGATACGCAGTATTTT.